Here is one T cell receptor (beta chain) with its context. The antigen it binds to is not known. It has no much larger one-base neighbor in the sample; base qualities were not kept. CDR1 LNHDA and CDR2 SQIVND were looked up in the germline V gene (reference sequence). The CDR3 holds 14 amino acids from the cysteine to the phenylalanine. The DNA shown is the 42-base CDR3, in frame from base 1. A distance of 16 bases separates the germline ends of V and J, which lose 6 bases and 5 bases respectively. This record comes from a study of blood T cell repertoires in COVID-19 (TCRdb year 2020). Context from the whole study: Collaborator samples came from the United States, Italy and Spain and covered acute and convalescent phases of COVID-19. A freely available public database, intended as a resource for researchers studying the immune response to SARS-CoV-2, is where the repertoires were released. Deeply sampled blood TCRbeta repertoires from subjects exposed to, actively infected with, or recovered from COVID-19 were included in the dataset. A de-identified subject ID, COVID-19 status, age in years and sex were almost always included in the sample metadata. HLA class I and class II types, where available, came from metadata supplied by the sample provider rather than from assay-based typing. The prospective study material was composed of cDNA or gDNA derived from T cells, B-cell-depleted T cells, or PBMCs. Samples came from the ongoing ImmuneRACE study (first 160 participants) plus 1,254 subjects from 6 global collaborators.

A second Seattle source provided samples from volunteer blood donors who had recovered from COVID-19. The collaborating institutions used their own protocols to collect whole blood in K2EDTA tubes. For TCRbeta analysis, collaborators shipped samples as frozen whole blood, isolated PBMCs, or DNA extracted from either of those sample types. Overall study outcomes, separate from this receptor: Clinical and demographic metadata were provided uncurated, with the amount varying by source and participant.

TCRbeta CDR3 regions were amplified from genomic DNA using the immunoSEQ Assay, a bias-controlled multiplex PCR. As for the original processing: Nucleated cell counts per sample were estimated from amplification of reference gene primers within the assay. To quantify the absolute abundance of each unique TCRbeta CDR3 rearrangement, sequence reads were collapsed and filtered. For each sample, productive Simpson clonality was calculated by taking the square root of Simpson's diversity index across productive rearrangements. This is the immuneACCESS table as TCRdb keeps it, with only in-frame sequences that have V and J called. A part of the clones is gone; compared with another copy, unresolved V genes explain less than half, and the rest is unexplained. The V and J calls and clone size are taken from that table; D and trimming were inferred from the DNA. Recorded for this sample are hundreds of thousands of clones; approximately 88% of them occurred a single time. The ten largest make up roughly 6.9% of the sample.

Sequenced input: peripheral blood. This receptor chain uses TRBV19 and TRBJ2-5; tentative D gene TRBD1, with 5 bases matching. This TCR came from a woman in her thirties who had recovered from COVID-19. The DNA sequence is TGTGCCAGTAGCTTCGGAGCAGGGCGCGAGACCCAGTACTTC. Translated, it reads CASSFGAGRETQYF.